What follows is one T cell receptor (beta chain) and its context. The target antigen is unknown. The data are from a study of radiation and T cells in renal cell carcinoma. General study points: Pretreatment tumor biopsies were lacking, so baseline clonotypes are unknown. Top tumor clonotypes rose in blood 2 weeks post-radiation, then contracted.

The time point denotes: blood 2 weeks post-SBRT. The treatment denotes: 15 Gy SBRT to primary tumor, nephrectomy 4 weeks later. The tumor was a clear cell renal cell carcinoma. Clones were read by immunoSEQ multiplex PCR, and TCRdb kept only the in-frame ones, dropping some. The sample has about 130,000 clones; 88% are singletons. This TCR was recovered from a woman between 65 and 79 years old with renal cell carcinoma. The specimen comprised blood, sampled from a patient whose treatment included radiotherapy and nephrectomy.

The CDR3 bases are TGCGCCAGCAGTCCCGGGGCCAGAACCACAGATACGCAGTATTTT. Protein sequence: CASSPGARTTDTQYF. J is TRBJ2-3 and V is TRBV4-1, with D perhaps being TRBD1 or TRBD2 (5 bases each). Germline values: CDR1 MGHRA, CDR2 YSYEKL. V was trimmed by 6 bases and J by 2 bases, leaving 15 bases between them. The CDR3 length is 15 residues.